This T cell receptor beta chain was documented in a study of CD8 T cells in Susac syndrome. V gave up 0 bases and J gave up 3 bases, with 9 bases separating them. From germline, CDR1 is SGHRS and CDR2 YFSETQ. The CDR3 extends over 15 amino acids. The RNA input was about 0.45 to 1 ug, and it was reverse transcribed with random hexamers. TCRdb recomputed calls from the immunoSEQ multiplex PCR reads with MiXCR, one row per CDR3 protein. The sample consists of about 150,000 distinct CDR3 sequences, roughly 94% of them appearing once. Peripheral blood CD8+ and CD4+ T cells were profiled by TCR beta sequencing. Controls were age- and sex-matched healthy donors. TEMRA cells were FACS-enriched, and CD8+ and CD4+ T cells were isolated negatively.

Sequences were obtained from CD4+ T cells from PBMCs. This sequence originates from a human donor in good health. J is TRBJ2-2 and V is TRBV5-1; D perhaps matches TRBD2 (5 bases). CDR3 in amino acids: CASSLGLAYTGELFF. CDR3 bases: TGCGCCAGCAGCTTGGGGCTAGCTTACACCGGGGAGCTGTTTTTT.